This passage covers 18 T cell receptor beta chains from one sample sequenced in a study of naive and memory T cell subsets. Two oligonucleotides, mixed equimolar, formed the beta constant-region primer covering TRBC1 and TRBC2. Four rounds of PCR amplified the ligated cDNA using nested alpha and beta constant-region primers plus SP2. TCRdb recomputed calls from the UMI-ligation and nested PCR reads with MiXCR, one row per CDR3 protein. The top ten hold 20% to 25% of the sample, which has roughly 24,000 distinct CDR3 sequences, roughly 8.2% seen once. Specimen: central memory CD8+ T cells from blood. Receptors originate from a human donor in good health.

This clonotype has ten or more counts. This rearrangement joins TRBV28 to TRBJ1-1, with TRBD1 matching 10 bases. Per germline, CDR1 MDHEN and CDR2 SYDVKM. The CDR3 runs to 17 residues. With V trimmed by 4 bases and J by 7 bases, 15 bases remained unmatched. The CDR3 nucleotides read TGTGCCAGCAGTTGCTTTTCCACTTGGACAGGGGGTAGTGAAGCTTTCTTT. This translates into CASSCFSTWTGGSEAFF.

The V call is TRBV9, the J call TRBJ1-1; maybe TRBD1 (5 bases). The CDR3 loop spans 18 amino acids. Germline V lookup: CDR1 SGDLS, CDR2 YYNGEE. Deletions cut 2 bases from V and 0 bases from J, with 20 bases between. This chain's CDR3 is CASSVEDRGVIMNTEAFF. As DNA, the CDR3 is TGTGCCAGCAGCGTCGAGGACCGGGGGGTCATCATGAACACTGAAGCTTTCTTT.

This clonotype was detected a few times. The CDR3 is CASSERADTGELFF. CDR3 DNA: TGTGCCAGCAGTGAGAGGGCCGACACCGGGGAGCTGTTTTTT. The chain joins TRBV6-1 to TRBJ2-2; TRBD2 is a possible D gene (5 bases). CDR1 and CDR2 (germline): MNHNS, SASEGT. The CDR3 extends over 14 amino acids. V lost 3 bases to trimming and J lost 3 bases, with 8 bases between them.

The chain links TRBV6-5 to TRBJ2-1; 9 bases map to TRBD2. The CDR3 has 16 residues. The junction had 8 bases not matched to a gene; V was cut back by 0 bases and J by 8 bases. Germline-derived CDR1 and CDR2 are MNHEY and SVGAGI. The CDR3 loop is CASSYSMSSGIDEQFF. In DNA form, the CDR3 reads TGTGCCAGCAGTTACTCGATGTCTAGCGGGATAGATGAGCAGTTCTTC.

The gene calls are TRBV7-6 and TRBJ2-1; D not certain. The CDR3 is 13 amino acids. V was trimmed by 5 bases and J by 5 bases, leaving 10 bases between them. Germline values: CDR1 SGHVS, CDR2 FNYEAQ. The chain's CDR3 is CASSEITNNEQFF. CDR3 DNA sequence: TGTGCCAGCAGCGAAATTACAAACAATGAGCAGTTCTTC. The full variable domain, its missing parts supplied by reference TRBV7-6 and TRBJ2-1, is GAGVSQSPRYKVTKRGQDVALRCDPISGHVSLYWYRQALGQGPEFLTYFNYEAQQDKSGLPNDRFSAERPEGSISTLTIQRTEQRDSAMYRCASSEITNNEQFFGPGTRLTVL.

There are a few counts of this clonotype. V and J are TRBV15 and TRBJ2-7, with D possibly TRBD2 on 6 matching bases. The CDR3 loop spans 13 amino acids. Trimming stripped 4 bases from V and 4 bases from J, with 11 bases between. Looked up from germline, CDR1 is LNHNV and CDR2 is YYDKDF (reference sequence). The CDR3 DNA follows: TGTGCCACCAGCACCGGCGGACTATACGAGCAGTACTTC. Protein: CATSTGGLYEQYF.

This clonotype came up many times. This chain joins TRBV28 and TRBJ1-3; unclear D gene. Germline values: CDR1 MDHEN, CDR2 SYDVKM. V lost 5 bases and J 1 base, leaving 12 bases between the germline ends. This CDR3 is built from 15 residues. CDR3 amino acids: CASSPLVFSGNTIYF. The CDR3 nucleotides read TGTGCCAGCAGTCCATTAGTTTTTTCTGGAAACACCATATATTTT.

There are many counts of this clonotype. This rearrangement joins TRBV28 to TRBJ2-7; D possibly corresponds to TRBD2 (5 bases). The CDR3 has 16 amino acids. The V gene's germline CDR1 is MDHEN and CDR2 SYDVKM. V gave up 7 bases and J gave up 3 bases, with 22 bases separating them. The CDR3 sequence is CASIQPGNSKVYEQYF. The CDR3 DNA is TGTGCCAGCATCCAACCGGGGAACTCCAAGGTCTACGAGCAGTACTTC.

The genes are TRBV30 and TRBJ2-7, with no clear D. The CDR3 contains 15 residues. The V end lost 0 bases, the J end lost 6 bases, and 18 bases lay between the germline ends. CDR1 and CDR2 from the germline V gene are GTSNPN and SVGIG (reference sequence). CDR3 bases: TGTGCCTGGAGTGTTACCAACCAAGGTTTTAGCGAGCAGTACTTC. Protein sequence: CAWSVTNQGFSEQYF.

This clonotype was counted between two and nine times. The chain has TRBV7-6 and TRBJ2-7, with D perhaps being TRBD1 or TRBD2 (5 bases each). Looked up from germline, CDR1 is SGHVS and CDR2 is FNYEAQ. The V gene lost 5 bases and the J gene lost 2 bases, with 16 bases spanning the gap. The CDR3 runs to 15 residues. DNA of the CDR3: TGTGCCAGCAGCCGGGGACCCGAGTCCACCTACGAGCAGTACTTC. Its translation is CASSRGPESTYEQYF.

The V gene is TRBV7-4, the J gene TRBJ1-1; tentative D call: TRBD1 (5 bases). Trimming cost V 5 bases and J 3 bases, with 13 bases left between them. The V gene's germline CDR1 is SGHVT and CDR2 SQSDAQ. The CDR3 covers 14 residues. The CDR3 coding sequence is TGTGCCAGCAGCCGGGGGGGAGGACACACTGAAGCTTTCTTT. Translating gives CASSRGGGHTEAFF.

The chain uses TRBV27 and TRBJ2-1, with TRBD1 identical over 12 bases. The germline CDR1 and CDR2 sequences are MNHEY and SMNVEV (reference sequence). The CDR3 extends over 15 amino acids. V was pared by 6 bases and J by 9 bases, with 9 bases of the junction left unmatched. The CDR3 is CASRIRDRGPGEQFF. CDR3 in DNA: TGTGCCAGCAGGATCCGGGACAGGGGGCCGGGTGAGCAGTTCTTC.

The J gene is TRBJ1-1, the V gene TRBV5-1; 7 bases agree with TRBD1. The CDR3 length is 17 residues. After removal of 4 bases from V and 0 bases from J, the junction contained 12 bases not matched to a gene. Per the germline V gene, CDR1 is SGHRS and CDR2 is YFSETQ. The CDR3 spells CASSRSWDRLMNTEAFF. The DNA for the CDR3 is TGCGCCAGCAGCCGATCCTGGGACAGATTAATGAACACTGAAGCTTTCTTT.

This clonotype has a count of ten or more. The genes are TRBV6-1 and TRBJ2-1; TRBD2 matches at 9 bases. Germline CDR1 and CDR2: MNHNS and SASEGT. Germline trimming cut 7 bases from V and 7 bases from J; bases unmatched to any gene: 11. The CDR3 runs 15 residues. The CDR3 reads CASTPFAGGGNEQFF. In nucleotides, the CDR3 is TGTGCCAGCACTCCGTTTGCGGGGGGGGGGAATGAGCAGTTCTTC.

This clonotype is classed as medium-sized (0.01 to 0.1%). The chain recombines TRBV6-2 or TRBV6-3 with TRBJ2-2, with TRBD2 matching over 12 bases. Germline V gene lookup returns CDR1 MNHEY and CDR2 SVGEGT. CDR3 length equals 16 residues. The V segment lost 6 bases and the J segment 5 bases; nucleotides outside the gene matches: 7. The CDR3 nucleotides read TGTGCCAGCAGACCCCTAGCGGGAGGGCCGACCGGGGAGCTGTTTTTT. Residues: CASRPLAGGPTGELFF.

This clonotype was found many times. The CDR3 here is CSARDLVGDGEETQYF. The CDR3 DNA follows: TGCAGTGCTAGAGATCTTGTGGGGGATGGTGAAGAGACCCAGTACTTC. V gene TRBV20-1 combines with J gene TRBJ2-5; D is perhaps TRBD1 or TRBD2 (5 bases each). V lost 0 bases, J lost 3 bases, and 17 bases lay in between. The germline CDR1 and CDR2 sequences are DFQATT and SNEGSKA (reference sequence). The CDR3 runs to 16 residues.

This clonotype is termed medium-sized. The chain links TRBV2 to TRBJ2-1, with D unclear. The V and J ends lost 7 bases and 0 bases respectively, with 13 bases between them. Germline-derived CDR1 and CDR2 are SNHLY and FYNNEI. CDR3 length: 15 residues. The DNA for the CDR3 is TGTGCCAGCATTTCCAGTGGGGACTCCTACAATGAGCAGTTCTTC. Its translation: CASISSGDSYNEQFF.

This clonotype came up many times. The chain combines TRBV7-9 with TRBJ2-4; 9 bases agree with TRBD2. This CDR3 region has 17 residues. The germline V gene encodes CDR1 SEHNR and CDR2 FQNEAQ (reference sequence). The J segment lost 2 bases and the V segment lost 5 bases, leaving 10 bases of the junction unmatched. The CDR3 DNA reads TGTGCCAGCAGCGCCACGGGCGGGAGGGTTCCCAAAAACATTCAGTACTTC. Its protein product is CASSATGGRVPKNIQYF.